The T cell receptor beta chain described here comes from a study of shared clonotypes between healthy human individuals. Whole-study results and caveats: Apart from blood, nothing was sampled; tissue repertoires likely differ.

Every subset's genomic DNA went evenly onto several immunoSEQ plates. The sequencing of unsorted PBMC DNA took place on ten immunoSEQ deep assay plates. Sequencing was performed with immunoSEQ multiplex PCR; in TCRdb, only in-frame clones are kept and a portion is missing. The top ten hold 10% to 15% of the sample, which has fewer than 600,000 clones, 79% seen once. The trim removed 1 base at V and 7 bases at J, leaving 0 bases unmatched. The germline V gene encodes CDR1 MNHNY and CDR2 SVGAGI (reference sequence). There are 12 residues in the CDR3. Concerning this clone itself: The antigen remains unidentified.

There were only Caucasian adults among the donors, and all lived in Nashville, Tennessee. The source material was PBMCs. The chain employs TRBV6-6 and TRBJ2-7; 8 bases fit TRBD1. This sequence was found in a woman between 40 and 50 years old in good health. Some clones in this sample may be carry-over from other donors' samples. The chain's CDR3 is CASSYWDREQYF. The CDR3 coding sequence is TGTGCCAGCAGTTACTGGGACAGGGAGCAGTACTTC.